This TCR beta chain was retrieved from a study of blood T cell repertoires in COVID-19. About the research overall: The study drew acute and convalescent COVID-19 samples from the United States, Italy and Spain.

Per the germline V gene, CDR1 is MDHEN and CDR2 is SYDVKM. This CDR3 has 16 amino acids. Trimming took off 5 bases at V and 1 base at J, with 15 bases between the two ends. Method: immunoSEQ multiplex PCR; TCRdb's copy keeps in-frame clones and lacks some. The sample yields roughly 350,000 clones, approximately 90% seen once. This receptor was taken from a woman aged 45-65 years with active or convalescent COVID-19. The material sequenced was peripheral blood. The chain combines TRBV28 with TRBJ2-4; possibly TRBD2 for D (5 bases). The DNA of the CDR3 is TGTGCCAGCAGTCTCGCCCCAGGCGGGGCCAAAAACATTCAGTACTTC. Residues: CASSLAPGGAKNIQYF. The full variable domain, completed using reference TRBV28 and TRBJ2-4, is DVKVTQSSRYLVKRTGEKVFLECVQDMDHENMFWYRQDPGLGLRLIYFSYDVKMKEKGDIPEGYSVSREKKERFSLILESASTNQTSMYLCASSLAPGGAKNIQYFGAGTRLSVL.